This is a list of T cell receptor beta chains from one sample in a study of beta chain features in type 1 diabetes. Generated by immunoSEQ multiplex PCR, the TCRdb table keeps only in-frame clones and is missing some. Among around 320,000 clones listed, 13% to 15% were seen once. Sequenced input: central memory CD4+ T cells from blood. The receptors stem from a man under 40 in good health. The CDR3 runs from the conserved cysteine through the conserved F or W. A D gene is named only where the DNA matches it firmly. Not all rows give a size; the values are once, few, many and, for expanded clones, a class.

V gene	D gene	clone size	J gene	CDR3 DNA	CDR3 protein
TRBV5-1	TRBD1	few	TRBJ1-2	TGCGCCAGCAGCCCCGCGGGACAGGGATTACATGGCTACACCTTC	CASSPAGQGLHGYTF
TRBV15	.	few	TRBJ1-2	TGTGCCACCAGCAGCGCGGGAGGAGGGGCGCAGGGCTATGGCTACACCTTC	CATSSAGGGAQGYGYTF
TRBV5-6	.	.	TRBJ2-7	TGTGCCAGCAGCCGGGACCCGGGGCCCGAGTACGAGCAGTACTTC	CASSRDPGPEYEQYF
TRBV7-2	.	few	TRBJ1-2	TGTGCCAGCAGCCAGGACCAGATCTTCGGCTACACCTTC	CASSQDQIFGYTF
TRBV5-1	.	few	TRBJ2-3	TGCGCCAGCAGCTTGGAAACCGGCCAGGCCGATACGCAGTATTTT	CASSLETGQADTQYF
TRBV5-6	.	few	TRBJ2-2	TGTGCCAGCAGCTTGGGGCGGACCGGGGAGCTGTTTTTT	CASSLGRTGELFF
TRBV9	.	.	TRBJ2-3	TGTGCCAGCAGCCCTCTAGCGCGCACAGATACGCAGTATTTT	CASSPLARTDTQYF
TRBV5-1	TRBD2	few	TRBJ2-3	TGCGCCAGCAGCTTGTATTCGTGGGAGGGATACACAGATACGCAGTATTTT	CASSLYSWEGYTDTQYF
TRBV19	TRBD1	many	TRBJ2-1	TGTGCCAGCACGGGCGGACAGGGAAACTACAATGAGCAGTTCTTC	CASTGGQGNYNEQFF
TRBV7-3	.	few	TRBJ2-3	TGTGCCAGCAGCTCCACACCATACGGGGATAACACAGATACGCAGTATTTT	CASSSTPYGDNTDTQYF
TRBV7-2	.	.	TRBJ1-1	TGTGCCAGCAGCTTAGGGTTTTCCACTGAAGCTTTCTTT	CASSLGFSTEAFF
TRBV7-2	.	.	TRBJ1-1	TGTGCCAGCAGCTTCGCTGAAGCTTTCTTT	CASSFAEAFF
TRBV18	TRBD1	few	TRBJ2-2	TGTGCCAGCTCGGGACAGGCGAACACCGGGGAGCTGTTTTTT	CASSGQANTGELFF
TRBV5-1	.	many	TRBJ2-1	TGCGCCAGCCAACAAGGGGACGGGGACTACAATGAGCAGTTCTTC	CASQQGDGDYNEQFF
TRBV11-3	.	.	TRBJ2-1	TGTGCCAGCAGCTTAAAAGGGTGGAAGTCCAGCTCCTACAATGAGCAGTTCTTC	CASSLKGWKSSSYNEQFF
TRBV7-2	.	.	TRBJ2-1	TGTGCCAGCAGCCCAGAGACTCTCGTGGTTGTGCGGTTCTTC	CASSPETLVVVRFF
TRBV5-4	.	many	TRBJ1-1	TGTGCCAGCAGCCCCCCGAGTGGGCTGGTGAACACTGAAGCTTTCTTT	CASSPPSGLVNTEAFF
TRBV29-1	.	.	TRBJ2-6	TGCAGCCTTGGGGTAGGCAGCCGTATGGGGGCCAACGTCCTGACTTTC	CSLGVGSRMGANVLTF
TRBV29-1	.	few	TRBJ2-1	TGCAGCGTTGTCCACCTCCTGGGGGATGAGCAGTTCTTC	CSVVHLLGDEQFF
TRBV7-9	.	few	TRBJ2-3	TGTGCCAGCAGCCCCCCGACACCGGGTACGCAGTATTTT	CASSPPTPGTQYF
TRBV5-1	.	few	TRBJ2-5	TGCGCCAGCAGCTCTACAGAATCCGGGGAGACCCAGTACTTC	CASSSTESGETQYF
TRBV5-4	TRBD1	many	TRBJ1-2	TGTGCCAGCAGCCATGACAGGGGCTATGGCTACACCTTC	CASSHDRGYGYTF
TRBV7-9	.	few	TRBJ2-4	TGCGCCAGCAGCCAAGACTCAGGGGGGTTGGTCAAAAACATTCAGTACTTC	CASSQDSGGLVKNIQYF
TRBV4-2	TRBD2	.	TRBJ2-5	TGTGCCAGCAGCCCGACTAGCGGGAGTGCGGAGACCCAGTACTTC	CASSPTSGSAETQYF
TRBV6-1	TRBD1	few	TRBJ1-2	TGTGCCAGCAGTACGGGACAGGGCAATGGCTACACCTTC	CASSTGQGNGYTF
TRBV2	.	.	TRBJ1-2	TGTGCCAGCAGTTATACACCTAACTATGGCTACACCTTC	CASSYTPNYGYTF
TRBV30	.	.	TRBJ1-4	TGTGCCTGGAGTTGCCGGGACGAAGTTGACCCTTTT	CAWSCRDEVDPF
TRBV6-5	TRBD1	few	TRBJ1-2	TGTGCCACGGGGACAGGGACCTTTCCCTATGGCTACACCTTC	CATGTGTFPYGYTF
TRBV7-2	.	many	TRBJ2-1	TGTGCCAGCAGCTTAGTGCGTCCCGACAATGAGCAGTTCTTC	CASSLVRPDNEQFF
TRBV4-3	.	few	TRBJ2-1	TGCGCCAGCAGCCAATCGTGGGTAGGTTATGATGAGCAGTTCTTC	CASSQSWVGYDEQFF
TRBV5-6	TRBD1	.	TRBJ1-2	TGTGCCAGCAGCCACGACAGGGTTCCTGGCTACACCTTC	CASSHDRVPGYTF
TRBV7-2	.	.	TRBJ2-2	TGTGCCAGCAGCTTAGGCGGACCGGAGCTGTTTTTT	CASSLGGPELFF
TRBV6-1	.	.	TRBJ2-3	TGTGCCAGCAGTGAAGACAGGAGCACAGATACGCAGTATTTT	CASSEDRSTDTQYF
TRBV14	.	few	TRBJ2-3	TGTGCCAGCAGCCAACCCAACACAGATACGCAGTATTTT	CASSQPNTDTQYF
TRBV7-9	TRBD2	.	TRBJ2-7	TGTGCCAGCAGCCCTTGGGAGGGAGGCTGGTACTTC	CASSPWEGGWYF
TRBV11-2	.	.	TRBJ2-3	TGTGCCAGCAGCTTTGAGGGGAATACGCAGTATTTT	CASSFEGNTQYF
TRBV19	.	few	TRBJ1-5	TGTGCCAGTAGTACCTTGACAGGTAATAGCAATCAGCCCCAGCATTTT	CASSTLTGNSNQPQHF
TRBV7-2	TRBD2	.	TRBJ2-5	TGTGCCAGCAGCTCGGGGGGTTTTACTAGCGGGATCAGAAGGGAGACCCAGTACTTC	CASSSGGFTSGIRRETQYF
TRBV5-1	.	.	TRBJ2-1	TGCGCCAGCAGCCTCACACTGGAGCAGCAGTTCTTC	CASSLTLEQQFF
TRBV4-1	.	few	TRBJ2-4	TGCGCCAGCAGCCAAGGTGTTAGCGAAAACATTCAGTACTTC	CASSQGVSENIQYF
TRBV9	.	many	TRBJ1-3	TGTGCCAGCAGCGTAGGGGGAGCCTCTGGAAACACCATATATTTT	CASSVGGASGNTIYF
TRBV27	.	few	TRBJ1-1	TGTGCCAGCAGTTTAGGGCGGGTGAACACTGAAGCTTTCTTT	CASSLGRVNTEAFF
TRBV2	TRBD2	.	TRBJ2-1	TGTGCCAGCAGTTCCTGGACTAGCGGGATTCATCGTCCCCTAAGAAATGAGCAGTTCTTC	CASSSWTSGIHRPLRNEQFF
TRBV10-3	.	few	TRBJ2-1	TGTGCCATCACCCGGGACGATTACAACTACAATGAGCAGTTCTTC	CAITRDDYNYNEQFF
TRBV5-4	.	few	TRBJ2-7	TGTGCCAGCAGCTCGGCTCAGGGAGGCGAGCAGTACTTC	CASSSAQGGEQYF
TRBV7-2	.	.	TRBJ1-3	TGTGCCAGCAGCCACCCCGGACGGTACTCTGGAAACACCATATATTTT	CASSHPGRYSGNTIYF
TRBV6-6	.	few	TRBJ1-5	TGTGCCAGCAGTGGACCTAATCAGCCCCAGCATTTT	CASSGPNQPQHF
TRBV5-1	TRBD2	few	TRBJ2-3	TGCGCCAGCAGCTTGGTGGCGGGGGAGACAGATACGCAGTATTTT	CASSLVAGETDTQYF
TRBV7-8	.	few	TRBJ2-1	TGTGCCAGCAGCTCCGGGGGCCCCTCCTACAATGAGCAGTTCTTC	CASSSGGPSYNEQFF
TRBV6-1	.	few	TRBJ1-2	TGTGCCAGCCAAAGGGCGCAGAACTATGGCTACACCTTC	CASQRAQNYGYTF